One sample yielded the 12 T cell receptor beta chains listed below, sequenced in a study of shared T cell receptors in the human thymus. The assay was immunoSEQ multiplex PCR, and TCRdb's table has in-frame clones only and misses some. There are some 700,000 clones in the sample; approximately 87% occur only once, and 0.0095% to 0.012% lies in the top ten. A further study also used this sample, focusing on human thymus T cells.

The sequencing input was thymocytes. The receptor source for this set is a boy younger than two with a congenital heart defect.

This clone was counted a single time. This chain uses TRBV9 with TRBJ2-1; TRBD2 might be the D (6 bases). CDR1 and CDR2 (germline): SGDLS, YYNGEE. This CDR3 region has 14 residues. Trimming removed 3 bases at V and 6 bases at J, with 13 bases between. Written as DNA, the CDR3 is TGTGCCAGCAGCGCCGGGACTCCCACCAATGAGCAGTTCTTC. The encoded protein is CASSAGTPTNEQFF. The full variable domain, completed using reference TRBV9 and TRBJ2-1, is DSGVTQTPKHLITATGQRVTLRCSPRSGDLSVYWYQQSLDQGLQFLIQYYNGEERAKGNILERFSAQQFPDLHSELNLSSLELGDSALYFCASSAGTPTNEQFFGPGTRLTVL.

CDR3 sequence: CSVLAEEAFF. For the CDR3, the DNA is TGCAGCGTTTTAGCCGAAGAAGCTTTCTTT. V usage is TRBV29-1 and J usage is TRBJ1-1; D unresolved. The CDR3 length is 10 residues. Germline V gene data show CDR1 as SQVTM and CDR2 as ANQGSEA. V lost 5 bases to trimming and J lost 8 bases, with 9 bases between them.

This rearrangement joins TRBV18 to TRBJ2-7; 8 bases agree with TRBD1. This CDR3 region has 20 residues. Germline V gene data show CDR1 as KGHSH and CDR2 as LQKENI. With V trimmed by 6 bases and J by 2 bases, 24 bases remained unmatched. The CDR3 protein is CASSIGQGRSGPLLPYEQYF. CDR3 bases: TGTGCCAGCTCTATTGGACAGGGTCGAAGCGGGCCACTCCTTCCCTACGAGCAGTACTTC.

The rearrangement links TRBV5-6 to TRBJ2-7, with 9 bases lining up with TRBD2. CDR3 length equals 15 residues. Germline values: CDR1 SGHDT, CDR2 YYEEEE. Trimming at V came to 4 bases and at J to 5 bases, leaving 10 bases not matched to a gene. The CDR3 loop reads CASSPGSGSQNEQYF. In nucleotides, the CDR3 is TGTGCCAGCAGCCCGGGTAGCGGGAGTCAAAACGAGCAGTACTTC.

The chain couples TRBV19 to TRBJ2-2; D gene uncertain. Trimming stripped 6 bases from V and 6 bases from J, with 8 bases between. Germline-derived CDR1 and CDR2 are LNHDA and SQIVND (reference sequence). The CDR3 length is 12 residues. The CDR3 nucleotides are TGTGCCAGTAGCCCGAGGCCCGGGGAGCTGTTTTTT. Residues: CASSPRPGELFF.

This chain connects TRBV7-9 to TRBJ2-5, with D hard to call. CDR1 SEHNR and CDR2 FQNEAQ come from the germline V gene (reference sequence). This CDR3 is built from 14 residues. V was cut by 1 base and J by 5 bases, with 11 bases left in between. The CDR3 loop is CASSLGQKEETQYF. In DNA form, the CDR3 reads TGTGCCAGCAGCTTAGGTCAGAAGGAGGAGACCCAGTACTTC.

The V gene is TRBV7-3, the J gene TRBJ2-3; 8 bases fit TRBD2. Per the germline V gene, CDR1 is SGHTA and CDR2 is FQGTGA. The CDR3 covers 20 residues. V shed 1 base, J shed 2 bases, and the junction held 17 bases outside the gene matches. CDR3 residues: CASSLSTSGRLSGPTDTQYF. For the CDR3, the DNA is TGTGCCAGCAGCTTAAGTACTAGCGGACGACTATCTGGCCCCACAGATACGCAGTATTTT.

This clone was recorded a few times. This rearrangement joins TRBV30 to TRBJ2-1; 11 positions agree with TRBD2. V was pared by 3 bases and J by 0 bases, with 4 bases of the junction left unmatched. This CDR3 is 16 amino acids long. Germline CDR1 is GTSNPN and CDR2 is SVGIG (reference sequence). The CDR3 bases are TGTGCCTGGAGCCCTAGCGGGAGGCCCTCCTACAATGAGCAGTTCTTC. Its translation: CAWSPSGRPSYNEQFF. Based on the CDR3 plus reference TRBV30 and TRBJ2-1, the full variable domain is SQTIHQWPATLVQPVGSPLSLECTVEGTSNPNLYWYRQAAGRGLQLLFYSVGIGQISSEVPQNLSASRPQDRQFILSSKKLLLSDSGFYLCAWSPSGRPSYNEQFFGPGTRLTVL.

This chain connects TRBV7-2 to TRBJ2-7; no reliable D call. V lost 5 bases, J lost 3 bases, and 17 bases lay in between. Looked up from germline, CDR1 is SGHTA and CDR2 is FQGNSA. This CDR3 is 15 amino acids long. The chain's CDR3 is CASSDNRVPFYEQYF. The CDR3 bases are TGTGCCAGCAGCGATAACCGGGTTCCCTTCTACGAGCAGTACTTC.

This chain uses TRBV5-4 with TRBJ2-3; TRBD2 aligns across 12 bases. The CDR3 is made up of 17 amino acids. With 4 bases clipped from V and 4 bases from J, the junction kept 10 bases outside the gene matches. Germline V CDR1 and CDR2: SGHNT, YYREEE (reference sequence). The CDR3 DNA reads TGTGCCAGCAGCCCAAAGACTAGCGGGAGTGGGGCAGATACGCAGTATTTT. It is translated as CASSPKTSGSGADTQYF.

The CDR3 region is CAPLHQDRGQETQYF. The CDR3 DNA sequence: TGTGCCCCCCTTCACCAGGACAGGGGGCAAGAGACCCAGTACTTC. V is TRBV6-6 and J is TRBJ2-5, with TRBD1 matching 10 bases. The CDR3 is 15 amino acids. The junction had 11 bases not matched to a gene; V was cut back by 11 bases and J by 2 bases. CDR1 MNHNY and CDR2 SVGAGI come from the germline V gene (reference sequence).

The chain employs TRBV4-1 and TRBJ1-1, with D possibly being TRBD1 (5 bases). Germline V gene sequence: CDR1 MGHRA, CDR2 YSYEKL. Trimming left V 3 bases short and J 0 bases short, with 11 bases between. This CDR3 has 15 residues. The chain's CDR3 is CASSQDLRVNTEAFF. The CDR3 nucleotides read TGCGCCAGCAGCCAGGATCTCAGGGTGAACACTGAAGCTTTCTTT.